This TCR beta chain derives from a study of blood T cell repertoires in COVID-19. The CDR3 extends over 14 amino acids. The V gene's germline CDR1 is MNHEY and CDR2 SVGAGI. V was clipped by 8 bases and J by 4 bases, with 17 bases between them. TCRdb keeps only in-frame clones here, not all; method: immunoSEQ multiplex PCR. The sample consists of about 130,000 clones, approximately 80% of them appearing once. The sequenced material came from peripheral blood. The TCR sequence derives from a man in his forties or fifties with active or convalescent COVID-19. The chain uses TRBV6-5 and TRBJ1-1, with D perhaps TRBD1 (5 bases). This CDR3 reads CASAGVRDGTEAFF. The CDR3 DNA is TGTGCCAGCGCGGGGGTTAGGGACGGCACTGAAGCTTTCTTT.